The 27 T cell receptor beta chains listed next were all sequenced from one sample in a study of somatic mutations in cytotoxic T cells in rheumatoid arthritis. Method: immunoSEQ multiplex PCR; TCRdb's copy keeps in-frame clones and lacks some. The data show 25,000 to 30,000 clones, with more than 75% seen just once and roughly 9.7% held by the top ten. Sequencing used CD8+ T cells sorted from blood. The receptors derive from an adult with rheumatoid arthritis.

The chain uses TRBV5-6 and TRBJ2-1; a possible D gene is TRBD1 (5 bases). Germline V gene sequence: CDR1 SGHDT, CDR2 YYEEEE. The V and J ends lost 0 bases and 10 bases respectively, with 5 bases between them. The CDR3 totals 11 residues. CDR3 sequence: CASSLGTEQFF. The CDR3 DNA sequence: TGTGCCAGCAGCTTGGGGACAGAGCAGTTCTTC.

CDR3 sequence reads: CASSLRQGIPTNTGELFF. In DNA, the CDR3 is TGTGCCAGCAGCTTACGACAGGGAATCCCTACGAACACCGGGGAGCTGTTTTTT. The J gene is TRBJ2-2, the V gene TRBV7-6; 7 bases match TRBD1. Germline values: CDR1 SGHVS, CDR2 FNYEAQ. The CDR3 sequence is 18 residues long. J gave up 0 bases and V 2 bases, and 9 bases lay outside the gene matches.

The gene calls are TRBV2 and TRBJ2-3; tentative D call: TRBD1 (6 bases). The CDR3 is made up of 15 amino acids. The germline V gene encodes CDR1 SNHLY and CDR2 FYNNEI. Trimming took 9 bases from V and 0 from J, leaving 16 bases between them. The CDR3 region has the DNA TGTGCCAGTTCAACAGGGATCTCTAGCACAGATACGCAGTATTTT. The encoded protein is CASSTGISSTDTQYF.

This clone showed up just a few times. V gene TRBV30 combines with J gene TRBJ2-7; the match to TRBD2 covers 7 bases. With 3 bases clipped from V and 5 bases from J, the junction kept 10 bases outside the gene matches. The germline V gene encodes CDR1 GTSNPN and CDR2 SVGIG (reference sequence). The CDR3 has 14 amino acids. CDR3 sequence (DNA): TGTGCCTGGAGCCCTAGCGGCCTTTTGGACGAGCAGTACTTC. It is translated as CAWSPSGLLDEQYF.

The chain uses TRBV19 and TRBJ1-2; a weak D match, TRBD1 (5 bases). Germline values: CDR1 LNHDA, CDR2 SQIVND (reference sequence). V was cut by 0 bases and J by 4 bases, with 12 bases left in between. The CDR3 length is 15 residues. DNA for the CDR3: TGTGCCAGTAGTATAGAAGGGGACCTAGTCTATGGCTACACCTTC. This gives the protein CASSIEGDLVYGYTF.

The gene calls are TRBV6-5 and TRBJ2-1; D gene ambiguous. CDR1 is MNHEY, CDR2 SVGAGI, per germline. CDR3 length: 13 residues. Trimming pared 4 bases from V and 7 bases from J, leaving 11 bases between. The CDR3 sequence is CASSSYKGNEQFF. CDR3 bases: TGTGCCAGCAGTTCTTATAAGGGAAATGAGCAGTTCTTC.

For the CDR3, the DNA is TGTGCCAGCAGCCCGAGGGACAACGGCAATGAGCAGTTCTTC. Its protein is CASSPRDNGNEQFF. V usage is TRBV7-9 and J usage is TRBJ2-1, with D tentatively TRBD1 (6 bases). Trimming took 5 bases from V and 6 from J, leaving 14 bases between them. There are 14 residues in the CDR3. Germline V CDR1 and CDR2: SEHNR, FQNEAQ (reference sequence).

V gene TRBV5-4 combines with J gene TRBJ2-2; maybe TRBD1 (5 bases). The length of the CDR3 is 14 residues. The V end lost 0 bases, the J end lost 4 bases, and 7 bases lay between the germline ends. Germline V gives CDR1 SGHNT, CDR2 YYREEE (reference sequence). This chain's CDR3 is CASSLGGGTGELFF. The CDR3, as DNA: TGTGCCAGCAGCTTGGGGGGCGGCACCGGGGAGCTGTTTTTT.

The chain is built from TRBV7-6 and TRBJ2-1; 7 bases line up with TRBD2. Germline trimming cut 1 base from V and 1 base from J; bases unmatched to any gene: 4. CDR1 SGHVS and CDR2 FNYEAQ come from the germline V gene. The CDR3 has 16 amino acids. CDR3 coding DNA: TGTGCCAGCAGCTTAGAAGCGGGACCATCCTACAATGAGCAGTTCTTC. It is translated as CASSLEAGPSYNEQFF.

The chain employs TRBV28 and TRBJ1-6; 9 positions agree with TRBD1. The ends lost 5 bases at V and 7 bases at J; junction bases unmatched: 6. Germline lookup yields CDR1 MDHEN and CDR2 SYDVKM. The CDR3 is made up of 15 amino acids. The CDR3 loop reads CASSPMGQGNSPLHF. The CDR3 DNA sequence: TGTGCCAGCAGTCCGATGGGACAGGGAAATTCACCCCTCCACTTT. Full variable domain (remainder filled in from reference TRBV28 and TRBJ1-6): DVKVTQSSRYLVKRTGEKVFLECVQDMDHENMFWYRQDPGLGLRLIYFSYDVKMKEKGDIPEGYSVSREKKERFSLILESASTNQTSMYLCASSPMGQGNSPLHFGNGTRLTVT.

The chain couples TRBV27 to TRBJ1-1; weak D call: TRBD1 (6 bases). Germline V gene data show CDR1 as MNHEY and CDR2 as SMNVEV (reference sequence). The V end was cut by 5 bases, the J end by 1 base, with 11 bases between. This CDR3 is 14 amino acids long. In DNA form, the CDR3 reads TGTGCCAGCAGTCCCCGGGGGGCGAACACTGAAGCTTTCTTT. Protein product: CASSPRGANTEAFF.

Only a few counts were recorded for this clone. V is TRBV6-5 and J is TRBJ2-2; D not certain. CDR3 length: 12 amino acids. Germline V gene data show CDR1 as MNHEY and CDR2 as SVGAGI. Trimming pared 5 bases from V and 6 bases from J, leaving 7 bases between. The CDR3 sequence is CASSLVPGELFF. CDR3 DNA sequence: TGTGCCAGCAGTCTAGTCCCCGGGGAGCTGTTTTTT.

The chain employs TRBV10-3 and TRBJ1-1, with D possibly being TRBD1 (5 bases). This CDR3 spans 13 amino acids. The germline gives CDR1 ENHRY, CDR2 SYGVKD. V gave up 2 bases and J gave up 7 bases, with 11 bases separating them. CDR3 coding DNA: TGTGCCATCAGTGAGCCCGGTGGGGGTGAAGCTTTCTTT. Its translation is CAISEPGGGEAFF.

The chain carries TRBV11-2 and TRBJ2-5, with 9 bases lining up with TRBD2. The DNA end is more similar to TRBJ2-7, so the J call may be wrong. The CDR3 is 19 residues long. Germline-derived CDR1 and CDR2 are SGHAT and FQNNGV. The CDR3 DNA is TGTGCCAGCAGCTTAGATCTCCGGGGTATGGCTAGCGGGATCTACGAGCAGTACTTC. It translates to CASSLDLRGMASGIYEQYF.

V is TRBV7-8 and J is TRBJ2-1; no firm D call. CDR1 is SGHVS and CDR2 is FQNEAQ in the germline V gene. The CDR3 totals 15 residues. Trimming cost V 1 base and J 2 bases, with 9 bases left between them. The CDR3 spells CASSLVAPTYNEQFF. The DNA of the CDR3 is TGTGCCAGCAGCTTAGTTGCGCCCACCTACAATGAGCAGTTCTTC.

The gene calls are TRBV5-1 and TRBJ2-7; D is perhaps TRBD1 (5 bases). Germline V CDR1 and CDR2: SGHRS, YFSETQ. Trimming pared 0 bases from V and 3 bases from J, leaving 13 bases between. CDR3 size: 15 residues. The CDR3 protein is CASSLEGVPRYEQYF. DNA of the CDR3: TGCGCCAGCAGCTTGGAAGGGGTCCCACGCTACGAGCAGTACTTC.

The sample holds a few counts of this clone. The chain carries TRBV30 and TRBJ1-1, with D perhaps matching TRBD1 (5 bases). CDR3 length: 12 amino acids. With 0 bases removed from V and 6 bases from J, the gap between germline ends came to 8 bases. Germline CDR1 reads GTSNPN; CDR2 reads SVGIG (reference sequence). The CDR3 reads CAWSVSTAEAFF. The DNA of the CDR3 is TGTGCCTGGAGTGTTTCGACAGCTGAAGCTTTCTTT.

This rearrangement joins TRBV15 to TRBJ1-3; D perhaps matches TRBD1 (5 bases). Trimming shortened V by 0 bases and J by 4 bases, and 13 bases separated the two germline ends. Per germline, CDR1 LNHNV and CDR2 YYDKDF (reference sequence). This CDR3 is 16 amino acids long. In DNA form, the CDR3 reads TGTGCCACCAGCAGAGATCGGGGGTCGGGAGGAAACACCATATATTTT. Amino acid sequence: CATSRDRGSGGNTIYF. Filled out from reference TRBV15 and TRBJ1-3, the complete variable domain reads DAMVIQNPRYQVTQFGKPVTLSCSQTLNHNVMYWYQQKSSQAPKLLFHYYDKDFNNEADTPDNFQSRRPNTSFCFLDIRSPGLGDTAMYLCATSRDRGSGGNTIYFGEGSWLTVV.

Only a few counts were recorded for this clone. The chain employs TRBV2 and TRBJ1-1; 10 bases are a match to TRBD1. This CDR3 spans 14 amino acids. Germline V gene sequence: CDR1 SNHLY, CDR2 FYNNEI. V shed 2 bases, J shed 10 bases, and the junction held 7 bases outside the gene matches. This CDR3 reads CASSEPQGTGVAFF. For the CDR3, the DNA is TGTGCCAGCAGTGAACCTCAGGGGACAGGGGTAGCTTTCTTT.

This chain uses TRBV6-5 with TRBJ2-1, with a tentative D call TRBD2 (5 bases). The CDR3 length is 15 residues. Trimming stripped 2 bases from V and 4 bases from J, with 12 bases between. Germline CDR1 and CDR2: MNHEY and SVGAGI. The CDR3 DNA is TGTGCCAGCAGTTACGTACTAGGACGGTACAATGAGCAGTTCTTC. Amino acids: CASSYVLGRYNEQFF.

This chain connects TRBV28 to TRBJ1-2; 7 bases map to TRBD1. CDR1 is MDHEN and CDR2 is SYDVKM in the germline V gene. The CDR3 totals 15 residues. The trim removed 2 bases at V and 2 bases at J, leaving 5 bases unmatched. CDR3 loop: CASSLIDRANYGYTF. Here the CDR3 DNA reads TGTGCCAGCAGTTTAATCGACAGGGCCAACTATGGCTACACCTTC.

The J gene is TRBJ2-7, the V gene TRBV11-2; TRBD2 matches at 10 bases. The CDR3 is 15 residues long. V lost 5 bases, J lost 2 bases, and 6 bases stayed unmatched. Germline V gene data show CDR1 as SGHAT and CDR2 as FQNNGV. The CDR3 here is CASSRTSGVTYEQYF. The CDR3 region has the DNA TGTGCCAGCAGCCGTACTAGCGGGGTTACCTACGAGCAGTACTTC.

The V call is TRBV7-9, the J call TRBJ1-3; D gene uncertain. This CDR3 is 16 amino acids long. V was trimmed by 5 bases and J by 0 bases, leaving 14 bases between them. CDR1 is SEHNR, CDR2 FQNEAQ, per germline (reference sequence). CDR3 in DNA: TGTGCCAGCAGCCTGGACGCACCTTACTCTGGAAACACCATATATTTT. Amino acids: CASSLDAPYSGNTIYF. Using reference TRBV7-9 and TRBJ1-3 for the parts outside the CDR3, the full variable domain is DTGVSQNPRHKITKRGQNVTFRCDPISEHNRLYWYRQTLGQGPEFLTYFQNEAQLEKSRLLSDRFSAERPKGSFSTLEIQRTEQGDSAMYLCASSLDAPYSGNTIYFGEGSWLTVV.

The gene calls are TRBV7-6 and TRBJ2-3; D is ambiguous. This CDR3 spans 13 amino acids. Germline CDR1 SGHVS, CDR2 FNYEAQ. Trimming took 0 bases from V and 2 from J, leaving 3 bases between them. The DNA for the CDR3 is TGTGCCAGCAGCTTAGCGGCCACAGATACGCAGTATTTT. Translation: CASSLAATDTQYF.

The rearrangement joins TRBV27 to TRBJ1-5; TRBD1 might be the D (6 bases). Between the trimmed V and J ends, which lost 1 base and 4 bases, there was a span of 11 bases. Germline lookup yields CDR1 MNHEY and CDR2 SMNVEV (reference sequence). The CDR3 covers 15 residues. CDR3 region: CASSLYGQINQPQHF. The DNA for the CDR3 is TGTGCCAGCAGTTTATATGGACAGATTAATCAGCCCCAGCATTTT.

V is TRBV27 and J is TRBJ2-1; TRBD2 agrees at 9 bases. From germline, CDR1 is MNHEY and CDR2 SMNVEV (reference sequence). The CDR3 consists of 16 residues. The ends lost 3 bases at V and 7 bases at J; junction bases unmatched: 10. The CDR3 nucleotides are TGTGCCAGCAGTTTCGGGGCGGGGGGGCAGCGGAATGAGCAGTTCTTC. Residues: CASSFGAGGQRNEQFF.

The CDR3 region is CASSLEAASVVEQYF. Written as DNA, the CDR3 is TGTGCCAGCAGCTTGGAGGCAGCCTCGGTGGTCGAGCAGTACTTC. This sequence joins TRBV5-4 and TRBJ2-7, with no clear D. Germline V gene sequence: CDR1 SGHNT, CDR2 YYREEE (reference sequence). Trimming removed 0 bases at V and 6 bases at J, with 16 bases between. CDR3 length equals 15 residues.